The 27 T cell receptor beta chains listed next were all sequenced from one sample in a study of blood T cell repertoires in COVID-19. Produced via immunoSEQ multiplex PCR; TCRdb's table is partial and in-frame only. Found here are under 500,000 clones, around 89% of them singletons; the top ten hold roughly 4.3%. Source material: peripheral blood. The receptors originated from a woman aged 25 to 39 with acute or convalescent COVID-19.

The chain couples TRBV6-5 to TRBJ1-2; D remains unclear. The ends were cut back, 9 bases at V and 4 bases at J, with 21 bases in the middle. Germline lookup yields CDR1 MNHEY and CDR2 SVGAGI. CDR3 length equals 15 residues. In nucleotides, the CDR3 is TGTGCCAGTGAATTAGGACCCGGGCGGGGCTATGGCTACACCTTC. It translates to CASELGPGRGYGYTF.

The chain has TRBV18 and TRBJ1-6; 12 bases match TRBD1. V shed 4 bases and J 9 bases; nucleotides not matched to a gene: 7. The V gene's germline CDR1 is KGHSH and CDR2 LQKENI. CDR3 length: 16 residues. The CDR3 region has the DNA TGTGCCAGCTCACTACAGGGACAGGGGGCTATTTCACCCCTCCACTTT. This codes for CASSLQGQGAISPLHF. The whole variable domain, filled in from reference TRBV18 and TRBJ1-6, reads NAGVMQNPRHLVRRRGQEARLRCSPMKGHSHVYWYRQLPEEGLKFMVYLQKENIIDESGMPKERFSAEFPKEGPSILRIQQVVRGDSAAYFCASSLQGQGAISPLHFGNGTRLTVT.

This chain links TRBV7-3 with TRBJ2-6; TRBD1 matches 7 bases. J was trimmed by 0 bases and V by 1 base; bases with no gene match: 9. The CDR3 totals 19 residues. Looked up from germline, CDR1 is SGHTA and CDR2 is FQGTGA. The CDR3 region is CASSLRAGGDSSGANVLTF. In nucleotides, the CDR3 is TGTGCCAGCAGCTTAAGGGCAGGGGGAGATTCCTCTGGGGCCAACGTCCTGACTTTC.

This chain links TRBV2 with TRBJ2-1; 12 bases agree with TRBD2. From germline, CDR1 is SNHLY and CDR2 FYNNEI. The CDR3 has 15 amino acids. V lost 6 bases and J lost 7; bases outside the gene matches: 7. This CDR3 reads CASSLLAGGPNEQFF. The DNA of the CDR3 is TGTGCCAGCAGCCTCCTAGCGGGGGGGCCGAATGAGCAGTTCTTC.

The chain carries TRBV7-8 and TRBJ2-3; D is possibly TRBD1 (6 bases). CDR3 length: 15 amino acids. Germline assignment: CDR1 SGHVS and CDR2 FQNEAQ. V shed 5 bases and J shed 5 bases, with 17 bases lying between them. This CDR3 is CASSQWAGVLDTQYF. The CDR3 region has the DNA TGTGCCAGCAGCCAATGGGCAGGGGTGTTAGATACGCAGTATTTT.

This chain uses TRBV21-1 with TRBJ2-4; the table assigns TRBD1, which was not confirmed against the DNA. TRBV21-1 is annotated as a pseudogene. The CDR3 loop spans 21 amino acids. CDR3: CASSLAKSGTESLGGKNIQYF. The CDR3 DNA reads TGTGCCAGCAGCCTAGCTAAAAGTGGGACAGAATCTCTGGGGGGCAAAAACATTCAGTACTTC.

This chain links TRBV11-3 with TRBJ2-3; TRBD1 matches at 11 bases. Germline V lookup: CDR1 SGHNT, CDR2 YENEEA. The CDR3 is 15 amino acids. J lost 6 bases, V lost 5 bases, and 7 bases had no gene match. CDR3 region: CASSHGQGAGDTQYF. CDR3 in DNA: TGTGCCAGCAGCCACGGACAGGGGGCGGGGGATACGCAGTATTTT.

This chain links TRBV6-5 with TRBJ1-6; 8 positions agree with TRBD1. The CDR3 runs to 15 residues. The germline V gene has CDR1 MNHEY and CDR2 SVGAGI. J was trimmed by 10 bases and V by 6 bases; bases with no gene match: 11. The CDR3 DNA reads TGTGCCAGCAGGGACGGGACAGGTAGTTGGTCACCCCTCCACTTT. This translates into CASRDGTGSWSPLHF.

V gene TRBV9 combines with J gene TRBJ1-2; a possible D gene is TRBD1 (6 bases). This CDR3 is 13 amino acids long. The ends were cut back, 1 base at V and 7 bases at J, with 11 bases in the middle. In germline, CDR1 is SGDLS, CDR2 YYNGEE. This CDR3 reads CASSVSGASGYTF. DNA of the CDR3: TGTGCCAGCAGCGTATCAGGGGCTAGTGGCTACACCTTC.

The J gene is TRBJ1-5, the V gene TRBV24-1, with D hard to call. With 0 bases removed from V and 3 bases from J, the gap between germline ends came to 5 bases. CDR1 and CDR2 from the germline V gene are KGHDR and SFDVKD. The CDR3 consists of 14 residues. Here the CDR3 DNA reads TGTGCCACCAGTGATTTGGCTACCAATCAGCCCCAGCATTTT. This encodes CATSDLATNQPQHF.

This chain connects TRBV27 to TRBJ2-1; perhaps TRBD1 as D (5 bases). Trimming removed 3 bases from V and 7 bases from J, with 13 bases in between. The length of the CDR3 is 14 residues. Germline V gene data show CDR1 as MNHEY and CDR2 as SMNVEV (reference sequence). CDR3 loop: CASSLSGSGNEQFF. The CDR3, as DNA: TGTGCCAGCAGTTTGTCAGGGTCAGGAAATGAGCAGTTCTTC.

The rearrangement uses TRBV11-2 and TRBJ1-3; 9 nucleotides agree with TRBD1. Germline V lookup: CDR1 SGHAT, CDR2 FQNNGV. This CDR3 comprises 17 residues. The junction had 11 bases not matched to a gene; V was cut back by 8 bases and J by 0 bases. The CDR3 loop is CASQLMATGGSGNTIYF. Written as DNA, the CDR3 is TGTGCCAGCCAACTAATGGCGACAGGGGGCTCTGGAAACACCATATATTTT. Complete variable domain (other parts from reference TRBV11-2 and TRBJ1-3): EAGVAQSPRYKIIEKRQSVAFWCNPISGHATLYWYQQILGQGPKLLIQFQNNGVVDDSQLPKDRFSAERLKGVDSTLKIQPAKLEDSAVYLCASQLMATGGSGNTIYFGEGSWLTVV.

The chain carries TRBV6-5 and TRBJ2-1, with 9 positions matching TRBD1. The CDR3 totals 14 residues. In germline, CDR1 is MNHEY, CDR2 SVGAGI. The V segment lost 8 bases and the J segment 10 bases; nucleotides outside the gene matches: 12. The CDR3 region is CASRAGTGTWEQFF. CDR3 coding DNA: TGTGCCAGCCGGGCAGGGACAGGGACGTGGGAGCAGTTCTTC.

This chain connects TRBV7-3 to TRBJ2-2; 7 nucleotides align to TRBD1. The CDR3 covers 14 residues. The V gene's germline CDR1 is SGHTA and CDR2 FQGTGA. After removal of 2 bases from V and 3 bases from J, the junction contained 0 bases not matched to a gene. CDR3 sequence (DNA): TGTGCCAGCAGCTTAGGGACAGACACCGGGGAGCTGTTTTTT. Its protein product is CASSLGTDTGELFF.

The chain combines TRBV18 with TRBJ1-1; D possibly corresponds to TRBD1 (5 bases). Germline assignment: CDR1 KGHSH and CDR2 LQKENI. Trimming took 6 bases from V and 2 from J, leaving 31 bases between them. CDR3 length: 20 residues. The CDR3 region is CASSTILPARQGWGNTEAFF. DNA of the CDR3: TGTGCCAGCTCCACAATTCTACCAGCCCGGCAGGGCTGGGGAAACACTGAAGCTTTCTTT.

The chain links TRBV7-9 to TRBJ2-3; tentative D call: TRBD2 (5 bases). The germline V gene encodes CDR1 SEHNR and CDR2 FQNEAQ (reference sequence). Trimming pared 3 bases from V and 6 bases from J, leaving 13 bases between. This CDR3 has 14 amino acids. CDR3 amino acids: CASSFIGLSDTQYF. The DNA for the CDR3 is TGTGCCAGCAGCTTTATTGGACTGTCGGATACGCAGTATTTT.

This clone was seen only a few times. This chain uses TRBV14 with TRBJ2-6; 7 positions agree with TRBD1. Germline V gene sequence: CDR1 SGHDN, CDR2 FVKESK. The CDR3 is 19 amino acids. V gave up 2 bases and J gave up 5 bases; unmatched junction bases: 15. The CDR3 spells CASSQSGADRRYRANVLTF. Here the CDR3 DNA reads TGTGCCAGCAGCCAATCCGGGGCGGACAGGAGATATCGGGCCAACGTCCTGACTTTC.

The genes are TRBV19 and TRBJ2-1; D is possibly TRBD2 (7 bases). The CDR3 covers 15 residues. Trimming took off 11 bases at V and 3 bases at J, with 20 bases between the two ends. Germline lookup yields CDR1 LNHDA and CDR2 SQIVND (reference sequence). CDR3 sequence reads: CAPRGGGEYYNEQFF. The CDR3 DNA sequence: TGTGCCCCAAGAGGGGGGGGCGAATACTACAATGAGCAGTTCTTC.

The chain combines TRBV2 with TRBJ1-2; 9 nucleotides align to TRBD1. The CDR3 sequence is 17 residues long. With 3 bases clipped from V and 2 bases from J, the junction kept 10 bases outside the gene matches. Germline-derived CDR1 and CDR2 are SNHLY and FYNNEI. The chain's CDR3 is CASSDGGTGSGNYGYTF. The CDR3 DNA reads TGTGCCAGCAGTGACGGGGGGACAGGGAGCGGAAACTATGGCTACACCTTC.

The chain is built from TRBV2 and TRBJ2-3; TRBD2 agrees at 9 bases. CDR1 is SNHLY and CDR2 is FYNNEI in the germline V gene. The junction had 5 bases not matched to a gene; V was cut back by 7 bases and J by 0 bases. This CDR3 is built from 15 residues. CDR3 residues: CASTKAGGSTDTQYF. The DNA of the CDR3 is TGTGCCAGCACCAAAGCGGGGGGAAGCACAGATACGCAGTATTTT. The complete variable domain, with remaining parts taken from reference TRBV2 and TRBJ2-3, reads EPEVTQTPSHQVTQMGQEVILRCVPISNHLYFYWYRQILGQKVEFLVSFYNNEISEKSEIFDDQFSVERPDGSNFTLKIRSTKLEDSAMYFCASTKAGGSTDTQYFGPGTRLTVL.

J is TRBJ2-2 and V is TRBV27, with 8 bases that match TRBD1. The V and J ends lost 2 bases and 2 bases, in that order; junction bases with no gene match: 4. The CDR3 extends over 16 amino acids. The germline V gene has CDR1 MNHEY and CDR2 SMNVEV (reference sequence). CDR3 sequence: CASSLRQGSNTGELFF. For the CDR3, the DNA is TGTGCCAGCAGTTTACGACAGGGGTCCAACACCGGGGAGCTGTTTTTT.

V is TRBV2 and J is TRBJ1-2, with TRBD1 identical over 7 bases. The CDR3 covers 13 residues. V lost 10 bases and J lost 4; bases outside the gene matches: 9. The germline CDR1 and CDR2 sequences are SNHLY and FYNNEI. In DNA form, the CDR3 reads TGTGCCAACCGACAGGGAGGCGCCTATGGCTACACCTTC. It codes for CANRQGGAYGYTF.

The V gene is TRBV24-1, the J gene TRBJ2-5; 12 positions agree with TRBD2. The CDR3 loop spans 15 amino acids. Germline CDR1 and CDR2: KGHDR and SFDVKD. V shed 8 bases and J 4 bases; nucleotides not matched to a gene: 7. CDR3 sequence reads: CATTASGGVGETQYF. The CDR3 DNA follows: TGTGCCACCACGGCTAGCGGGGGGGTTGGAGAGACCCAGTACTTC.

The rearrangement joins TRBV12-3 or TRBV12-4 to TRBJ1-2, with 9 positions matching TRBD1. V lost 7 bases and J lost 4; bases outside the gene matches: 4. The CDR3 extends over 13 amino acids. As DNA, the CDR3 is TGTGCCAGCAATTCACAGGGGGCCTATGGCTACACCTTC. Translating it yields CASNSQGAYGYTF.

This clone was detected a few times. The V call is TRBV25-1, the J call TRBJ1-1, with TRBD1 as a possible D gene (5 bases). Looked up from germline, CDR1 is MGHDK and CDR2 is SYGVNS. This CDR3 has 14 amino acids. The V end was cut by 2 bases, the J end by 0 bases, with 7 bases between. The CDR3 DNA follows: TGTGCCAGCAGTGAACAGGGTATGAACACTGAAGCTTTCTTT. Amino acid sequence: CASSEQGMNTEAFF.

The V and J genes are TRBV24-1 and TRBJ2-5, with TRBD1 matching over 9 bases. The CDR3 extends over 17 amino acids. Germline lookup yields CDR1 KGHDR and CDR2 SFDVKD. V lost 4 bases to trimming and J lost 4 bases; unmatched junction nucleotides: 12. As DNA, the CDR3 is TGTGCCACCAGTGAACCCGGACAGGGGAGGGATGGAGAGACCCAGTACTTC. It yields the protein CATSEPGQGRDGETQYF.

The sample holds one count of this clone. V gene TRBV7-9 combines with J gene TRBJ1-1; D is perhaps TRBD1 (5 bases). This CDR3 has 13 amino acids. Germline V gene lookup returns CDR1 SEHNR and CDR2 FQNEAQ (reference sequence). V shed 1 base and J shed 8 bases, with 11 bases lying between them. The DNA of the CDR3 is TGTGCCAGCAGCTTAGTCCCCGGACAAGAAGCTTTCTTT. Translating it yields CASSLVPGQEAFF.